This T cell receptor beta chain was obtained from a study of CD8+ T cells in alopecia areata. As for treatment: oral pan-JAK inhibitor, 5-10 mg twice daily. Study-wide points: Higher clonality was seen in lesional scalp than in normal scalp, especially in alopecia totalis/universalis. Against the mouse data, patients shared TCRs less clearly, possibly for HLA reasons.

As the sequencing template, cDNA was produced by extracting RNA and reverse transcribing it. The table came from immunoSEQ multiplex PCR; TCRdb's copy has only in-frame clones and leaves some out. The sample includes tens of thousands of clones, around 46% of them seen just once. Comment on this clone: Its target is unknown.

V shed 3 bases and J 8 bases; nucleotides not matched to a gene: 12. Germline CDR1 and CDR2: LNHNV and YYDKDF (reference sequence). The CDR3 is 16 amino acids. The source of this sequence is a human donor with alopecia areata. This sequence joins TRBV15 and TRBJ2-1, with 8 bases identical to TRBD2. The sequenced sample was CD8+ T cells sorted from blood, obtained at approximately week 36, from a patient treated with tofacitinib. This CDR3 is CATSRDGTSSIDEQFF. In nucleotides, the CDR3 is TGTGCCACCAGCAGGGACGGGACTAGTAGTATAGATGAGCAGTTCTTC.